This T cell receptor (beta chain) was retrieved from a study of cytomegalovirus exposure and HLA in healthy donors. Study details: HLA-typed donors were the source of around 87 million unique TCRs, which an early data release held.

The PCR had 60 Vbeta and 13 Jbeta primers. Produced via immunoSEQ multiplex PCR; TCRdb's table is partial and in-frame only. This specimen shows approximately 34,000 clones; the ten leading clones hold about 2.1%. The CDR3 is made up of 13 amino acids. Germline CDR1 is MNHNS and CDR2 is SASEGT. Trimming cost V 6 bases and J 1 base, with 10 bases left between them. The chain is built from TRBV6-1 and TRBJ2-7; no clear D gene. The receptor's source is a woman aged 40 to 50 in good health and CMV-seropositive. Material for sequencing was PBMCs. The chain's CDR3 is CASRKEISYEQYF. The CDR3 coding sequence is TGTGCCAGCAGAAAAGAGATATCCTACGAGCAGTACTTC.